The 10 T cell receptor beta chains given below trace back to one sample, sequenced in a study of T cell changes during pregnancy in multiple sclerosis. Assay: immunoSEQ multiplex PCR; the TCRdb copy retains only in-frame clones and omits some. This sample carries 74,000 or so clones, around 94% of them seen once, and the ten largest clones take 0.21%. The sample was CD4+ T cells from peripheral blood mononuclear cells, taken before pregnancy. These receptors were obtained from a female donor with multiple sclerosis, enrolled in a pregnancy study.

The J gene is TRBJ1-5, the V gene TRBV4-1; the D gene is possibly TRBD1 (6 bases). V was shortened by 3 bases and J by 1 base, with 22 bases between the two germline ends. Germline V CDR1 and CDR2: MGHRA, YSYEKL. The CDR3 sequence is 19 residues long. The CDR3 DNA reads as TGCGCCAGCAGCCACACAAGGGAAGGGGGACCTTCGAGCAATCAGCCCCAGCATTTT. Its translation: CASSHTREGGPSSNQPQHF.

The chain is built from TRBV2 and TRBJ2-7, with a weak D call TRBD1 (5 bases). The CDR3 is 16 residues long. V lost 0 bases to trimming and J lost 5 bases, with 17 bases between them. From germline, CDR1 is SNHLY and CDR2 FYNNEI. The CDR3 sequence: CASSEALGRTLDEQYF. The CDR3, as DNA: TGTGCCAGCAGTGAAGCGCTGGGGCGGACCCTCGACGAGCAGTACTTC. Combining the CDR3 with reference TRBV2 and TRBJ2-7 gives the whole variable domain EPEVTQTPSHQVTQMGQEVILRCVPISNHLYFYWYRQILGQKVEFLVSFYNNEISEKSEIFDDQFSVERPDGSNFTLKIRSTKLEDSAMYFCASSEALGRTLDEQYFGPGTRLTVT.

CDR3 in amino acids: CASGLSLQSTDTQYF. Here the CDR3 DNA reads TGTGCCAGCGGCTTGTCATTGCAGAGCACAGATACGCAGTATTTT. J is TRBJ2-3 and V is TRBV6-1; unclear D gene. Germline-derived CDR1 and CDR2 are MNHNS and SASEGT. The CDR3 runs to 15 residues. V was cut by 8 bases and J by 0 bases, with 15 bases left in between.

As to this clone: Within the sample, other DNA sequences also encode this same CDR3. The CDR3 region is CASSPPQGNTEAFF. The DNA for the CDR3 is TGTGCCAGCAGCCCACCGCAGGGGAACACTGAAGCTTTCTTT. The rearrangement uses TRBV28 and TRBJ1-1; a weak D match, TRBD1 (5 bases). With 6 bases removed from V and 1 base from J, the gap between germline ends came to 12 bases. Per germline, CDR1 MDHEN and CDR2 SYDVKM. This CDR3 comprises 14 residues.

The chain links TRBV7-2 to TRBJ1-6, with D tentatively TRBD1 (5 bases). The CDR3 has 15 residues. In germline, CDR1 is SGHTA, CDR2 FQGNSA. V was pared by 5 bases and J by 8 bases, with 16 bases between. The CDR3 DNA reads TGTGCCAGCAGCCCCAGGGCGGGGTATGATTCACCCCTCCACTTT. It yields the protein CASSPRAGYDSPLHF.

The chain carries TRBV7-8 and TRBJ2-7; the match to TRBD1 covers 10 bases. The V and J ends lost 5 bases and 1 base, in that order; junction bases with no gene match: 14. The germline CDR1 and CDR2 sequences are SGHVS and FQNEAQ. The CDR3 loop spans 18 amino acids. CDR3: CASSPRPTGGKGSYEQYF. Written as DNA, the CDR3 is TGTGCCAGCAGCCCGCGGCCGACAGGGGGCAAGGGGTCCTACGAGCAGTACTTC.

The chain combines TRBV2 with TRBJ1-5; 9 bases match TRBD1. V lost 7 bases to trimming and J lost 5 bases; unmatched junction nucleotides: 3. There are 13 residues in the CDR3. Germline CDR1 reads SNHLY; CDR2 reads FYNNEI. The CDR3: CASTDRGYQPQHF. The CDR3 DNA sequence: TGTGCCAGCACGGACAGGGGCTATCAGCCCCAGCATTTT. The variable domain in full, with the rest retrieved from reference TRBV2 and TRBJ1-5, is EPEVTQTPSHQVTQMGQEVILRCVPISNHLYFYWYRQILGQKVEFLVSFYNNEISEKSEIFDDQFSVERPDGSNFTLKIRSTKLEDSAMYFCASTDRGYQPQHFGDGTRLSIL.

The chain combines TRBV9 with TRBJ2-5; D perhaps matches TRBD2 (6 bases). CDR1 is SGDLS and CDR2 is YYNGEE in the germline V gene. V gave up 2 bases and J gave up 3 bases, with 11 bases separating them. The CDR3 length is 14 residues. The CDR3 spells CASSVTGGKETQYF. The CDR3, as DNA: TGTGCCAGCAGCGTGACGGGCGGGAAAGAGACCCAGTACTTC.

This rearrangement joins TRBV18 to TRBJ1-4, with 7 bases lining up with TRBD1. Losses at the gene ends were 3 bases for V and 8 bases for J; bases not matched to a gene: 9. CDR1 is KGHSH, CDR2 LQKENI, per germline. CDR3 length: 15 amino acids. The CDR3 nucleotides read TGTGCCAGCTCACCCCCAGGGGGAGGATTCGAAAAACTGTTTTTT. Protein: CASSPPGGGFEKLFF.

V gene TRBV10-3 combines with J gene TRBJ1-2; 11 bases are shared with TRBD1. The CDR3 length is 15 residues. V shed 7 bases, J shed 7 bases, and the junction held 11 bases outside the gene matches. The germline V gene encodes CDR1 ENHRY and CDR2 SYGVKD. The CDR3 nucleotides read TGTGCCATCAATCTCCTAGGACAGGGGGCAGGTGGCTACACCTTC. Amino acids: CAINLLGQGAGGYTF.